The clone carrying this TCR beta chain was observed once. Its antigen is not known. This sample is part of a study of cytomegalovirus exposure and HLA in healthy donors. 13 Jbeta primers and 60 Vbeta primers were used for the PCR. The repertoire was sequenced with immunoSEQ multiplex PCR; TCRdb's copy has only in-frame clones and lacks some. Of approximately 100,000 clones in the sample, roughly 70% are singletons; the top ten hold under 11%. Study-wide results and limits: Association of a missense DCLRE1C variant with TCR beta V- and J-gene trimming was reported in a later analysis. Differences between HLA loci emerged in a later analysis of TCR association rates, with DRB1 most and HLA-C fewest. Presence/absence analyses supposed approximately even sequencing depth among donors.

The CDR3 runs 16 residues. The germline CDR1 and CDR2 sequences are SEHNR and FQNEAQ (reference sequence). The ends lost 5 bases at V and 4 bases at J; junction bases unmatched: 12. This chain links TRBV7-9 with TRBJ2-7; 9 nucleotides match TRBD2. The sequence derives from a man aged 50 to 59 in good health and CMV-seronegative. Material for sequencing was PBMCs. This chain's CDR3 is CASSHASGAASYEQYF. CDR3 in DNA: TGTGCCAGCAGCCACGCTAGCGGGGCTGCTTCTTACGAGCAGTACTTC.